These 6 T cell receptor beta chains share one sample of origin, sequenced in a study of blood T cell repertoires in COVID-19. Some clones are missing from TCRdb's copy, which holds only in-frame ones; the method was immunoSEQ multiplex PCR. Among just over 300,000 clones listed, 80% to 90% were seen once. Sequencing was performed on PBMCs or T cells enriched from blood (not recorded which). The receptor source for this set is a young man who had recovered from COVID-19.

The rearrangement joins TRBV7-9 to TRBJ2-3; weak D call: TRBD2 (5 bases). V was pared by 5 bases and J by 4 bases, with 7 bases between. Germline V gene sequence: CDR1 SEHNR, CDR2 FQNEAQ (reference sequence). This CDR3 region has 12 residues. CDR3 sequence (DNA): TGTGCCAGCAGCAGCGGAGCAGATACGCAGTATTTT. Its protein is CASSSGADTQYF.

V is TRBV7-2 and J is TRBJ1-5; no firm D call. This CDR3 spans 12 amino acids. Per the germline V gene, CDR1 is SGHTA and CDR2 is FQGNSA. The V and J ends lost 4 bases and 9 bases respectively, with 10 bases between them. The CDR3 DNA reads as TGTGCCAGCAGCTATCAACCCGGGCCCCAGCATTTT. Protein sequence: CASSYQPGPQHF.

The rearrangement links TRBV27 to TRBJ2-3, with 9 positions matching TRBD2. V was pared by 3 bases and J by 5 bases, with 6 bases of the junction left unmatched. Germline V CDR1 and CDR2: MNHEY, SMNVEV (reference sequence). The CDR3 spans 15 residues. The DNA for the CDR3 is TGTGCCAGCAGTTTGGCGGGAGGGCCTGTAGATACGCAGTATTTT. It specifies CASSLAGGPVDTQYF.

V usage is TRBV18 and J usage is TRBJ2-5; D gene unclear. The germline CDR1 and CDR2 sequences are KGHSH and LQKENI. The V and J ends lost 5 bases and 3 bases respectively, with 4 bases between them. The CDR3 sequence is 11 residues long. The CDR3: CASSAKETQYF. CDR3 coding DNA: TGTGCCAGCTCAGCTAAAGAGACCCAGTACTTC.

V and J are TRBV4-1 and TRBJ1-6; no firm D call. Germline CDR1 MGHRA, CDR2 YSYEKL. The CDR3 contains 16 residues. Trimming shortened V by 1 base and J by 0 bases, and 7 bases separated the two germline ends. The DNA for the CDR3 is TGCGCCAGCAGCCAAGCTGAGAGCTCCTATAATTCACCCCTCCACTTT. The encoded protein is CASSQAESSYNSPLHF.

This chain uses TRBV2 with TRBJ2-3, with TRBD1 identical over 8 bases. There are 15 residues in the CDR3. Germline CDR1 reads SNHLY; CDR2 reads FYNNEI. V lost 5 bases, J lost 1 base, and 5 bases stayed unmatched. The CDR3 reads CASSYLTGGTDTQYF. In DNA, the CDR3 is TGTGCCAGCAGTTACCTGACAGGGGGCACAGATACGCAGTATTTT.